The rows below give T cell receptor beta chains drawn from one sample of a study of cytomegalovirus exposure and HLA in healthy donors. Sequencing used immunoSEQ multiplex PCR; TCRdb keeps in-frame clones, though not all of them. The profile shows around 150,000 clones, around 76% of them singletons. Sequencing used PBMCs. The receptors shown here come from a man aged 35 to 55 in good health and CMV-seropositive. Each CDR3 is given with its conserved first and last residue. The D gene is left open where the match is weak. For some rows the clone size is stated as once, few or many, or as a class when expanded; others skip it.

cdr3_length | clone_size | j_call | v_call | d_call | cdr3_nt | cdr3_aa
14 | . | TRBJ2-3 | TRBV10-3 | TRBD1 | TGTGCCATCAAGGACAGGGGAGGGACAGATACGCAGTATTTT | CAIKDRGGTDTQYF
14 | . | TRBJ2-7 | TRBV6-1 | . | TGTGCCAGCAGTGTAAAACAGAAGATCTACGAGCAGTACTTC | CASSVKQKIYEQYF
18 | . | TRBJ2-3 | TRBV9 | TRBD2 | TGTGCCAGCAGCCCCAGACTAGCGGGGGGGCCGGAGGCAGATACGCAGTATTTT | CASSPRLAGGPEADTQYF
16 | . | TRBJ2-5 | TRBV19 | . | TGTGCCAGTAGTATAGTCTCCGGGACACCGCAAGAGACCCAGTACTTC | CASSIVSGTPQETQYF
14 | . | TRBJ2-3 | TRBV11-2 | . | TGTGCCAGCCTTAGATGGCAGGGGCTAGATACGCAGTATTTT | CASLRWQGLDTQYF
15 | few | TRBJ2-3 | TRBV5-4 | TRBD2 | TGTGCCAGCAGCTTGGAATCCCGGGGGGCAGATACGCAGTATTTT | CASSLESRGADTQYF
14 | . | TRBJ2-3 | TRBV27 | . | TGTGCCAGCAGTCCCCTCCGACTGACAGATACGCAGTATTTT | CASSPLRLTDTQYF
14 | . | TRBJ2-1 | TRBV5-4 | TRBD2 | TGTGCCAGCAACGCCGGGGGGGCCTGGAATGAGCAGTTCTTC | CASNAGGAWNEQFF
13 | . | TRBJ2-7 | TRBV7-3 | TRBD2 | TGTGCCAGCAGCTTAAGCGGGGGGAACGAGCAGTACTTC | CASSLSGGNEQYF
14 | . | TRBJ2-1 | TRBV30 | TRBD2 | TGTGCCGGAACGGCGAGCGGGACGTACAATGAGCAGTTCTTC | CAGTASGTYNEQFF
14 | . | TRBJ2-7 | TRBV2 | TRBD2 | TGTGCCAGCAGTGAAGGCCTAGCGGCCCTGGAGCAGTACTTC | CASSEGLAALEQYF
16 | few | TRBJ2-3 | TRBV7-6 | TRBD1 | TGTGCCAGCAGTTCTCACAGGGGGCCCTTTACAGATACGCAGTATTTT | CASSSHRGPFTDTQYF
15 | . | TRBJ1-6 | TRBV6-6 | . | TGTGCCAGCAACGAGGACGGCGTGGGAGTTTCACCCCTCCACTTT | CASNEDGVGVSPLHF
16 | . | TRBJ2-3 | TRBV29-1 | TRBD1 | TGCAGCGTTGAAGATCCCCGGGACAGGGGGCTCGATACGCAGTATTTT | CSVEDPRDRGLDTQYF
19 | few | TRBJ2-3 | TRBV10-3 | TRBD2 | TGTGCCATCAGAGTTTGGACTAGCGGGGGAGATGGTCGGTCAGATACGCAGTATTTT | CAIRVWTSGGDGRSDTQYF
13 | once | TRBJ2-7 | TRBV11-2 | . | TGTGCCAGCAGCTTATTGGGAGGCTACGAGCAGTACTTC | CASSLLGGYEQYF
17 | . | TRBJ1-2 | TRBV5-6 | TRBD1 | TGTGCCAGCAGCCGTCCCGGGACAGGGGTCGGGGCCTATGGCTACACCTTC | CASSRPGTGVGAYGYTF
15 | . | TRBJ1-2 | TRBV11-2 | TRBD1 | TGTGCCAGCAGCCACCTTAGACAGGGATCGTTAGGCTACACCTTC | CASSHLRQGSLGYTF
14 | . | TRBJ2-2 | TRBV7-2 | . | TGTGCCAGCAGCACGCGGACTCGATCCGGGGAGCTGTTTTTT | CASSTRTRSGELFF
14 | . | TRBJ2-4 | TRBV6-1 | . | TGTGCCAGCACCCGTAATTTGGCCAAAAACATTCAGTACTTC | CASTRNLAKNIQYF
15 | . | TRBJ1-2 | TRBV9 | . | TGTGCCAGCAGCGTAGAGGGGCAGCCCCCTTATGGCTACACCTTC | CASSVEGQPPYGYTF
15 | . | TRBJ1-1 | TRBV11-2 | TRBD1 | TGTGCCAGCAGCACCCAATTGACAGGGAGAACTGAAGCTTTCTTT | CASSTQLTGRTEAFF
14 | few | TRBJ1-1 | TRBV7-2 | . | TGTGCCAGCAGTCGGCGGTGGGGGGACACTGAAGCTTTCTTT | CASSRRWGDTEAFF
16 | . | TRBJ1-6 | TRBV6-5 | . | TGTGCCAGCAGTTACAGTGGGAGCTCCTATAATTCACCCCTCCACTTT | CASSYSGSSYNSPLHF
15 | . | TRBJ1-1 | TRBV21-1 | . | TGTGCCAGCAGCCGGGGAGGCCTATTGAACACTGAAGCTTTCTTT | CASSRGGLLNTEAFF
14 | once | TRBJ1-4 | TRBV27 | . | TGTGCCAGCAGTTCGGGGCTTGGGGGGGAAAAACTGTTTTTT | CASSSGLGGEKLFF
15 | many | TRBJ2-1 | TRBV6-5 | TRBD2 | TGTGCCAGCAGCTCTCGACTAGCGGGGCACAATGAGCAGTTCTTC | CASSSRLAGHNEQFF
14 | . | TRBJ2-7 | TRBV14 | . | TGTGCCAGCACCCTGACTGATGGCCACTACGAGCAGTACTTC | CASTLTDGHYEQYF
13 | . | TRBJ1-2 | TRBV4-1 | . | TGCGCCAGCAGCCAAACCCTTTTAGAGGGCTACACCTTC | CASSQTLLEGYTF
15 | . | TRBJ2-3 | TRBV2 | TRBD1 | TGTGCCAGCAGTTTGGACAGGGGCGCCACAGATACGCAGTATTTT | CASSLDRGATDTQYF
18 | . | TRBJ2-3 | TRBV4-3 | TRBD2 | TGCGCCAGCAGCCCCTCCGGGGGCGGGGGGCCTAGCACAGATACGCAGTATTTT | CASSPSGGGGPSTDTQYF
15 | . | TRBJ1-1 | TRBV6-5 | . | TGTGCCAGCAGTTACCGGGGGTCCCACCTGACTGAAGCTTTCTTT | CASSYRGSHLTEAFF
17 | . | TRBJ1-5 | TRBV2 | TRBD1 | TGTGCCAGCAGGGACCGGACAGGGACGGGGAGCAATCAGCCCCAGCATTTT | CASRDRTGTGSNQPQHF
14 | . | TRBJ1-1 | TRBV4-3 | . | TGCGCCAGCAGCCAAGAATGGGCAGGCACTGAAGCTTTCTTT | CASSQEWAGTEAFF
15 | . | TRBJ2-7 | TRBV6-5 | . | TGTGCCAGCAGTTACTCACTACAGGGTCTGCAAGAGCAGTACTTC | CASSYSLQGLQEQYF
16 | . | TRBJ2-5 | TRBV7-9 | TRBD1 | TGTGCCAGCAGCTTAGAAGTCAGGGGGAGTTGGGAGACCCAGTACTTC | CASSLEVRGSWETQYF
13 | . | TRBJ1-5 | TRBV29-1 | . | TGCAGCGTTTCAACAGCTAGCAATCAGCCCCAGCATTTT | CSVSTASNQPQHF